The 2 T cell receptor beta chains below come from one sample, sequenced in a study of blood T cells in healthy people across ages. Next came a second PCR, run for about 6 to 12 cycles, which used a sample-barcoded 5' primer along with a J-beta primer mix. TCRdb analysed the 5' RACE reads with MiXCR anew, one entry per CDR3 protein. Among 650,000 to 1,000,000 distinct CDR3 sequences listed, around half were seen once. The specimen sequenced was blood. All receptors come from a man older than 75 in good health.

This clonotype was detected a few times. J is TRBJ2-1 and V is TRBV4-3; 7 bases line up with TRBD2. This CDR3 is 17 amino acids long. Germline CDR1 reads LGHNA; CDR2 reads YSLEER. With 0 bases clipped from V and 7 bases from J, the junction kept 12 bases outside the gene matches. CDR3 protein: CASSQDRRAGMRNEQFF. Written as DNA, the CDR3 is TGCGCCAGCAGCCAAGATCGTCGAGCGGGAATGAGGAATGAGCAGTTCTTC.

The J gene is TRBJ1-1, the V gene TRBV29-1; D remains unclear. From germline, CDR1 is SQVTM and CDR2 ANQGSEA. This CDR3 contains 14 residues. Deletions cut 1 base from V and 4 bases from J, with 13 bases between. The CDR3 sequence: CSVEVGRSGTEAFF. The CDR3 DNA reads TGCAGCGTTGAAGTCGGCAGGTCGGGCACTGAAGCTTTCTTT. Full variable domain (outside the CDR3, taken from reference TRBV29-1 and TRBJ1-1): SAVISQKPSRDICQRGTSLTIQCQVDSQVTMMFWYRQQPGQSLTLIATANQGSEATYESGFVIDKFPISRPNLTFSTLTVSNMSPEDSSIYLCSVEVGRSGTEAFFGQGTRLTVV.